This TCR beta chain is from a study of blood T cell repertoires in COVID-19. Study-wide context: Material from acute and convalescent COVID-19 was sourced from the United States, Italy and Spain. The analysed material was cDNA or gDNA that came from T cells, B-cell-depleted T cells, or PBMCs.

The V and J ends lost 3 bases and 1 base, in that order; junction bases with no gene match: 2. The CDR3 runs 14 residues. Germline V gene lookup returns CDR1 SGHRS and CDR2 YFSETQ. In the authors' workflow: It was from reference gene primer amplification that nucleated cell counts were estimated. Measured with immunoSEQ multiplex PCR; TCRdb has only the in-frame clones, and not every one. Clone size and V and J calls were adopted from that table, with D and trimming inferred from the DNA. The table has around 37,000 clones, around 90% seen once. This clone was recorded once. Sequencing used peripheral blood. This clonotype was sampled from a man aged 45-65 years with active or convalescent COVID-19. The chain is built from TRBV5-1 and TRBJ2-7; 9 nucleotides align to TRBD1. CDR3 region: CASSWGTGSYEQYF. CDR3 DNA: TGCGCCAGCAGCTGGGGGACAGGGTCCTACGAGCAGTACTTC. Drawing the rest from reference TRBV5-1 and TRBJ2-7, the complete variable domain is KAGVTQTPRYLIKTRGQQVTLSCSPISGHRSVSWYQQTPGQGLQFLFEYFSETQRNKGNFPGRFSGRQFSNSRSEMNVSTLELGDSALYLCASSWGTGSYEQYFGPGTRLTVT.